The next 10 T cell receptor beta chains were all read from a single sample in a study of T cell clonality in common variable immunodeficiency. Data came from immunoSEQ multiplex PCR; TCRdb stores just in-frame clones and leaves some out. The repertoire consists of under 45,000 clones, none detected only once. The sample was peripheral blood mononuclear cells. The receptors originated from a person between 18 and 75 years old in good health.

This clone appeared many times. The CDR3 extends 3 residues past the end of the read, so its final part is completed from the germline J gene. The rearrangement links TRBV30 to TRBJ1-5, with 10 bases identical to TRBD1. Germline V gene data show CDR1 as GTSNPN and CDR2 as SVGIG (reference sequence). Trimming cost V 1 base and J 6 bases; bases outside gene matches: 6. This CDR3 contains 15 residues. This CDR3 is CAWSARDRGRQPQHF. The CDR3 DNA, read in part, is TGTGCCTGGAGTGCCCGGGACAGGGGCCGTCAGCCC.

This clone was counted ten times or more. Read sequence stops 3 residues before the CDR3 end, and the germline J gene provides the missing end. V usage is TRBV2 and J usage is TRBJ1-2; 11 bases align to TRBD1. The trim removed 5 bases at V and 3 bases at J, leaving 5 bases unmatched. The CDR3 loop spans 15 amino acids. Germline V gene lookup returns CDR1 SNHLY and CDR2 FYNNEI. Partial CDR3 DNA: TGTGCCAGCAGTCCGGACAGGGGGCGACACTATGGC. The encoded protein is CASSPDRGRHYG. The entire CDR3 protein is CASSPDRGRHYGYTF.

The sample holds many counts of this clone. The read ends 3 residues shy of where the CDR3 ends; the end is completed using the germline J gene. This chain links TRBV2 with TRBJ2-1; D gene ambiguous. The CDR3 loop spans 15 amino acids. Trimming removed 6 bases at V and 2 bases at J, with 14 bases between. Germline CDR1 is SNHLY and CDR2 is FYNNEI. The CDR3 bases that were read are TGTGCCAGCAGCATACTCCCACCCGCCTACAATGAG. Its translation: CASSILPPAYNE. The whole CDR3 protein reads CASSILPPAYNEQFF.

As concerns this clone: The read finishes 3 residues shy of the CDR3 end, and the germline J gene is used to complete it. The chain employs TRBV19 and TRBJ1-1, with D perhaps matching TRBD1 (5 bases). Trimming stripped 3 bases from V and 1 base from J, with 12 bases between. The CDR3 totals 15 residues. Germline CDR1 and CDR2: LNHDA and SQIVND (reference sequence). The CDR3 loop is CASSIGGLRNTEAFF. The part of the CDR3 DNA that was read is TGTGCCAGTAGTATCGGGGGGTTGAGGAACACTGAA.

This clone was counted only a few times. Germline and junction disagree at one end, which may indicate a read error. The identical CDR3 is also encoded by other nucleotide sequences in the sample. The sequenced CDR3 bases are TGCGCCATCCTTATGGGGGCCGCCCAACTGTCAGGAAACACA. Translated, it gives CAILMGAAQLSGNT. The CDR3 as a whole reads CAILMGAAQLSGNTIYF. V usage is TRBV23-1 and J usage is TRBJ1-3, with D perhaps TRBD1 (6 bases). The sequence runs out 3 residues before the end of the CDR3; the remainder is reconstructed from the germline J gene. TRBV23-1 is reported as an ORF; its role is uncertain. This CDR3 is built from 17 residues.

This clone was counted between two and nine times. The chain's CDR3 is CASSLEHPTGELFF. Incomplete CDR3 DNA: TGTGCCAGCAGCTTAGAACACCCAACCGGGGAG. V gene TRBV11-1 combines with J gene TRBJ2-2; D remains unclear. The sequenced fragment ends 3 residues before the CDR3 boundary, so the rest is inferred from the germline J gene. Germline V gene data show CDR1 as SGHAT and CDR2 as FQDESV (reference sequence). The V gene lost 1 base and the J gene lost 5 bases, with 8 bases spanning the gap. The CDR3 runs 14 residues. Full variable domain (missing parts from reference TRBV11-1 and TRBJ2-2): EAEVAQSPRYKITEKSQAVAFWCDPISGHATLYWYRQILGQGPELLVQFQDESVVDDSQLPKDRFSAERLKGVDSTLKIQPAELGDSAMYLCASSLEHPTGELFFGEGSRLTVL.

This clone was seen repeatedly, ten times or more. The read gets to within 3 residues of the CDR3 end, and the germline J gene fills in the rest. The genes are TRBV20-1 and TRBJ1-2; 9 bases map to TRBD1. The CDR3 covers 13 residues. After removal of 4 bases from V and 4 bases from J, the junction contained 4 bases not matched to a gene. Germline CDR1 DFQATT, CDR2 SNEGSKA (reference sequence). The part of the CDR3 DNA that was read is TGCAGTGCTAAGACAGGGGGAAGCTATGGC. Protein product: CSAKTGGSYG. The whole CDR3 is CSAKTGGSYGYTF.

The table lists this clone with many counts. The CDR3 reads CASKGDGMNTGELFF. The sequenced CDR3 bases are TGTGCCAGCAAGGGGGACGGCATGAACACCGGGGAG. The chain is built from TRBV2 and TRBJ2-2; D perhaps matches TRBD1 (6 bases). The CDR3 goes on 3 residues after the read ends, and that part is filled in from the germline J gene. CDR1 SNHLY and CDR2 FYNNEI come from the germline V gene. This CDR3 region has 15 residues. Between the trimmed V and J ends, which lost 7 bases and 1 base, there was a span of 13 bases.

This clone was seen at least ten times. The read ends 3 residues shy of where the CDR3 ends; the end is completed using the germline J gene. This chain connects TRBV12-5 to TRBJ1-5; maybe TRBD1 (5 bases). The V gene's germline CDR1 is LGHNT and CDR2 FRNRAP. Trimming shortened V by 6 bases and J by 0 bases, and 15 bases separated the two germline ends. This CDR3 region has 16 residues. The CDR3 loop is CASGSGERNSNQPQHF. CDR3 bases read: TGTGCTAGTGGCTCGGGGGAAAGGAATAGCAATCAGCCC.

Ten or more counts support this clone. The CDR3 goes on 3 residues after the read ends, and that part is filled in from the germline J gene. The V and J genes are TRBV5-1 and TRBJ2-3; 9 bases fit TRBD2. V lost 6 bases and J lost 3; bases outside the gene matches: 5. The germline CDR1 and CDR2 sequences are SGHRS and YFSETQ. This CDR3 comprises 14 residues. The CDR3 bases that were read are TGCGCCAGCACCCGCGGGGGGGTGACAGATACG. Amino acid sequence: CASTRGGVTDT. The CDR3, in full, reads CASTRGGVTDTQYF.